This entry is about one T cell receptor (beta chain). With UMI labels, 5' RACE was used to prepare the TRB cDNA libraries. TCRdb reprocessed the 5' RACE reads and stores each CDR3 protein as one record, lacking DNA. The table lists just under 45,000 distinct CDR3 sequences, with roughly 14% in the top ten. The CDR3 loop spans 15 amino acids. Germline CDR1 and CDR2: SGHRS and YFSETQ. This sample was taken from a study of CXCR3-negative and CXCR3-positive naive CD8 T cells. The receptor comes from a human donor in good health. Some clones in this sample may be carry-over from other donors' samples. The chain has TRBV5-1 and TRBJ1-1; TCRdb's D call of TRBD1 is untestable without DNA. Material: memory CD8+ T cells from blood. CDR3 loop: CASTDREKMNTEAFF.